This T cell receptor beta chain stems from a study of regulatory T cells in long-lasting Graves disease. CDR1 MNHNS and CDR2 SASEGT come from the germline V gene. Losses at the gene ends were 10 bases for V and 6 bases for J; bases not matched to a gene: 9. This CDR3 has 12 residues. Sample time point: persistent/refractory GD, antithyroid drugs over 5 years with positive TRAb. TCR sequences were obtained from RNA taken from PBMCs. Arm-PCR with iRepertoire HTBI primers amplified the CDR3 regions for these TCR beta libraries. MiXCR, run by TCRdb on the multiplex PCR reads, gives a single entry per CDR3 protein. The table includes about 460,000 distinct CDR3 sequences, about 22% detected once.

The clonotype was recovered from a female donor with Graves disease. The chain couples TRBV6-1 to TRBJ2-7; 7 bases align to TRBD1. The sequencing used peripheral blood mononuclear cells (PBMCs), collected when the disease was refractory, from a patient treated with antithyroid drugs. DNA for the CDR3: TGTGCCATTACGACAGGGCTGGGCGAGCAGTACTTC. As protein: CAITTGLGEQYF.